What follows are 18 T cell receptor beta chains derived from one specimen sequenced in a study of CD8 T cells in ankylosing spondylitis. TCRdb re-called the 5' RACE reads with MiXCR, one entry per CDR3 protein. The sample holds roughly 130,000 distinct CDR3 sequences, roughly 15% seen once. Specimen: blood, either unsorted or a sorted T cell fraction (not recorded which). These receptors were taken from a female donor with ankylosing spondylitis or in good health (not recorded which).

This chain uses TRBV6-1 with TRBJ2-7; 7 bases agree with TRBD2. J lost 1 base, V lost 11 bases, and 11 bases had no gene match. Germline V lookup: CDR1 MNHNS, CDR2 SASEGT. The CDR3 is made up of 14 amino acids. The CDR3 sequence: CAAGKGLVSYEQYF. The CDR3, as DNA: TGTGCCGCGGGGAAAGGACTAGTTTCCTACGAGCAGTACTTC.

This clonotype has at least ten counts. The V and J genes are TRBV5-4 and TRBJ1-2, with 7 bases lining up with TRBD1. Germline V gene lookup returns CDR1 SGHNT and CDR2 YYREEE (reference sequence). There are 14 residues in the CDR3. Trimming cost V 3 bases and J 1 base; bases outside gene matches: 3. The CDR3 region has the DNA TGTGCCAGCAGCTCGACAGGGAATAACTATGGCTACACCTTC. It yields the protein CASSSTGNNYGYTF.

The rearrangement joins TRBV20-1 to TRBJ2-3; 14 bases align to TRBD2. Germline V gene data show CDR1 as DFQATT and CDR2 as SNEGSKA (reference sequence). The V segment lost 6 bases and the J segment 2 bases; nucleotides outside the gene matches: 10. The CDR3 is 17 amino acids. CDR3: CSASTSGGDVFTDTQYF. CDR3 coding DNA: TGCAGTGCCTCGACTAGCGGGGGGGATGTCTTCACAGATACGCAGTATTTT.

This clonotype was observed a handful of times. The J gene is TRBJ1-2, the V gene TRBV5-1, with D maybe TRBD1 (5 bases). V lost 0 bases and J lost 3, with 9 bases in between. Germline loops: CDR1 SGHRS, CDR2 YFSETQ. This CDR3 is 14 amino acids long. CDR3 coding DNA: TGCGCCAGCAGCTTGGAACAGGCCCACTATGGCTACACCTTC. It specifies CASSLEQAHYGYTF. Full variable domain (rest looked up from reference TRBV5-1 and TRBJ1-2): KAGVTQTPRYLIKTRGQQVTLSCSPISGHRSVSWYQQTPGQGLQFLFEYFSETQRNKGNFPGRFSGRQFSNSRSEMNVSTLELGDSALYLCASSLEQAHYGYTFGSGTRLTVV.

At least ten counts were recorded for this clonotype. The rearrangement joins TRBV28 to TRBJ2-3; a weak D match, TRBD2 (5 bases). The CDR3 sequence is 15 residues long. Germline lookup yields CDR1 MDHEN and CDR2 SYDVKM. V was pared by 5 bases and J by 2 bases, with 14 bases between. The CDR3 DNA reads as TGTGCCAGCAGTACTCGCGGGTATAACACAGATACGCAGTATTTT. This encodes CASSTRGYNTDTQYF.

This clonotype has only a few counts. V and J are TRBV11-2 and TRBJ2-7; 9 bases are shared with TRBD1. After removal of 6 bases from V and 5 bases from J, the junction contained 11 bases not matched to a gene. This CDR3 is 15 amino acids long. Germline CDR1 and CDR2: SGHAT and FQNNGV. CDR3: CASRELFGTGNEQYF. The DNA of the CDR3 is TGTGCCAGCAGAGAGTTATTTGGGACAGGGAACGAGCAGTACTTC.

This clonotype was seen at least ten times. The V call is TRBV7-8, the J call TRBJ1-6, with unresolved D. Trimming took 1 base from V and 6 from J, leaving 13 bases between them. This CDR3 has 16 residues. CDR1 is SGHVS and CDR2 is FQNEAQ in the germline V gene. The CDR3 DNA sequence: TGTGCCAGCAGCTTAGGTTCGAGAGGCGTTAATTCACCCCTCCACTTT. Protein sequence: CASSLGSRGVNSPLHF.

This clonotype was counted many times. V and J are TRBV5-1 and TRBJ1-5; the D gene is possibly TRBD1 (6 bases). CDR1 is SGHRS and CDR2 is YFSETQ in the germline V gene. This CDR3 has 14 amino acids. V dropped 0 bases and J dropped 3 bases, with 7 bases sitting between them. As DNA, the CDR3 is TGCGCCAGCAGCTTGGGGGACACCAATCAGCCCCAGCATTTT. Its protein is CASSLGDTNQPQHF.

The table lists this clonotype with many counts. V is TRBV27 and J is TRBJ2-1; TRBD2 agrees at 10 bases. With V trimmed by 2 bases and J by 3 bases, 7 bases remained unmatched. The V gene's germline CDR1 is MNHEY and CDR2 SMNVEV (reference sequence). This CDR3 region has 17 residues. CDR3 sequence: CASSLLTSGERYNEQFF. The CDR3 coding sequence is TGTGCCAGCAGTTTACTCACTAGCGGGGAGCGCTACAATGAGCAGTTCTTC.

The V call is TRBV23-1, the J call TRBJ2-1; D perhaps matches TRBD1 (6 bases). TRBV23-1 is an ORF for which the function is uncertain. This CDR3 contains 14 residues. Between the trimmed V and J ends, which lost 8 bases and 6 bases, there was a span of 17 bases. CDR3 in amino acids: CASPSAGAPNEQFF. Here the CDR3 DNA reads TGCGCCAGCCCCTCGGCAGGGGCTCCCAATGAGCAGTTCTTC.

This clonotype has a count of ten or more. Sequence at one end of the junction differs from germline and may be a read error. As DNA, the CDR3 is TGTGCTAGCAGCTTTCCTAGCGGCTACAATGAGCAGTTCTTC. Translated, it gives CASSFPSGYNEQFF. This sequence joins TRBV7-7 and TRBJ2-1; 7 bases match TRBD2. CDR3 length: 14 amino acids. Germline lookup yields CDR1 SSHAT and CDR2 FNYEAQ (reference sequence).

The chain combines TRBV5-1 with TRBJ2-7, with a tentative D call TRBD1 (6 bases). Between the trimmed V and J ends, which lost 0 bases and 0 bases, there was a span of 13 bases. Germline values: CDR1 SGHRS, CDR2 YFSETQ. The CDR3 has 16 residues. This chain's CDR3 is CASSLEGVSSSYEQYF. DNA of the CDR3: TGCGCCAGCAGCTTGGAGGGGGTCTCGAGCTCCTACGAGCAGTACTTC.

The chain is built from TRBV29-1 and TRBJ2-7, with 7 bases matching TRBD1. V shed 7 bases, J shed 3 bases, and the junction held 6 bases outside the gene matches. Germline V gives CDR1 SQVTM, CDR2 ANQGSEA. This CDR3 has 12 residues. CDR3 sequence: CSAVQGSYEQYF. The CDR3, as DNA: TGCAGCGCCGTACAGGGGAGCTACGAGCAGTACTTC.

This clonotype has only a few counts. The V gene is TRBV12-3 or TRBV12-4, the J gene TRBJ2-7; D is ambiguous. The V and J ends lost 6 bases and 1 base respectively, with 13 bases between them. This CDR3 comprises 14 residues. CDR3 protein: CASRRDPNSYEQYF. In DNA form, the CDR3 reads TGTGCCAGCAGAAGAGACCCGAATTCCTACGAGCAGTACTTC.

In this sample, this clonotype turned up a few times. The chain recombines TRBV27 with TRBJ1-2, with a possible D match to TRBD1 (6 bases). V was clipped by 8 bases and J by 6 bases, with 19 bases between them. The CDR3 contains 14 residues. Per germline, CDR1 MNHEY and CDR2 SMNVEV (reference sequence). This CDR3 is CASGTGQGSHGYTF. As DNA, the CDR3 is TGTGCCAGCGGGACTGGGCAGGGGAGCCATGGCTACACCTTC.

Regarding this clonotype: The junction differs from germline at one of its ends, possibly a read error. CDR3 protein: CASSDISGPYSEQFF. The CDR3 DNA is TGTGCCAGCAGCGACATTAGCGGCCCATACAGTGAGCAGTTCTTC. The chain joins TRBV12-3 or TRBV12-4 to TRBJ2-1; D is possibly TRBD2 (6 bases). The CDR3 has 15 residues.

This clonotype came up many times. The chain couples TRBV12-3 or TRBV12-4 to TRBJ2-1; D is ambiguous. With 5 bases removed from V and 9 bases from J, the gap between germline ends came to 14 bases. The CDR3 runs 13 residues. This CDR3 is CASSDLPGSEQFF. CDR3 bases: TGTGCCAGCAGTGATTTACCGGGTAGTGAGCAGTTCTTC.

This clonotype was picked up a small number of times. This chain joins TRBV9 and TRBJ2-3; D uncertain. Germline lookup yields CDR1 SGDLS and CDR2 YYNGEE. Trimming left V 0 bases short and J 5 bases short, with 1 base between. CDR3 length equals 11 residues. CDR3 coding DNA: TGTGCCAGCAGCGTAGAAGATACGCAGTATTTT. The encoded protein is CASSVEDTQYF.